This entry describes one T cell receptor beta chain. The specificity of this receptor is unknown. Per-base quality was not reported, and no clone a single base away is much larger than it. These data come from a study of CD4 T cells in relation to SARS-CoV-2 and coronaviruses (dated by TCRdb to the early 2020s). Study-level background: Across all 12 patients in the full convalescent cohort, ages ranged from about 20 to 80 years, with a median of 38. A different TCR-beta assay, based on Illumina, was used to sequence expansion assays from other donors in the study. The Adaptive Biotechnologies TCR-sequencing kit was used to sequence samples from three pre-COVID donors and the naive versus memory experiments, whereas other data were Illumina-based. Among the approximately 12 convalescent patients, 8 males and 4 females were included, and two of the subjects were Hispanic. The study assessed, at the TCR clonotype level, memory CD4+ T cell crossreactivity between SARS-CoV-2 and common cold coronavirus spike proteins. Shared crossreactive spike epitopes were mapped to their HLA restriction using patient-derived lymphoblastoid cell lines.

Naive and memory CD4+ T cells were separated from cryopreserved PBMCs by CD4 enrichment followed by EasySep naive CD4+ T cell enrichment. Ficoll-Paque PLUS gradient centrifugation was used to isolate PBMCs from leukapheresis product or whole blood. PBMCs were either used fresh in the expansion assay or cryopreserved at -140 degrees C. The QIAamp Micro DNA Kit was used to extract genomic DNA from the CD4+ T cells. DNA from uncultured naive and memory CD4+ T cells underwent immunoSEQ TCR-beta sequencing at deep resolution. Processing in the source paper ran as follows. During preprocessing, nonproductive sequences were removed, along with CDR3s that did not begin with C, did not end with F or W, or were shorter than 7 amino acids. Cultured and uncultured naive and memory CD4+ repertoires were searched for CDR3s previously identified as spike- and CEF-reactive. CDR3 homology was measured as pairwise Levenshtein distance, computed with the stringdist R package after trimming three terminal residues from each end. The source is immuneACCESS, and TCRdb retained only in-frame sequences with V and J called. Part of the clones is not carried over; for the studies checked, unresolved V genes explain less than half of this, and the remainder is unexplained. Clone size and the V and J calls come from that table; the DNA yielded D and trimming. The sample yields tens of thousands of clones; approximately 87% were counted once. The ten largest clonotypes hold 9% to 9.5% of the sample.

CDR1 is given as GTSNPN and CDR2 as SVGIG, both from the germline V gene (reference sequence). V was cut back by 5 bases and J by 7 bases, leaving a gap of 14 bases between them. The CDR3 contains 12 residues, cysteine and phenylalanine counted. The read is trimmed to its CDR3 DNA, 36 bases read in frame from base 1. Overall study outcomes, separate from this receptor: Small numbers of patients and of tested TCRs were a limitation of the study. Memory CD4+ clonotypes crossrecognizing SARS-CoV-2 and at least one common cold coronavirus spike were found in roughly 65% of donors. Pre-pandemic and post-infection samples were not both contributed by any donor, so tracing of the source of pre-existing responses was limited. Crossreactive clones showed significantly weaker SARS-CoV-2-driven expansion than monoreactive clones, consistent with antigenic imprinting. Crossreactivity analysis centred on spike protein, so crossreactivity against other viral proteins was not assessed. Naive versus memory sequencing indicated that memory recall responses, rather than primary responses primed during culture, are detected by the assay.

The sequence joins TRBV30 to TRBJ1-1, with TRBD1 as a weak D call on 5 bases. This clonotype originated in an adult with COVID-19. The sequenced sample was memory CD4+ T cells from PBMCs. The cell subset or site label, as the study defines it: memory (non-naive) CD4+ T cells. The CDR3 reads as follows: CAWAQDSVEAFF. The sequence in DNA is TGTGCCTGGGCACAGGATTCGGTTGAAGCTTTCTTT.